Listed below are T cell receptor beta chains from one sample, sequenced in a study of shared clonotypes between healthy human individuals. The method was immunoSEQ multiplex PCR; TCRdb's version includes in-frame clones alone and lacks a portion of them. The sample comprises some 2.3 million clones, approximately 95% of which are singletons, and under 0.45% rests with the top ten. Sequenced material: naive CD4+ T cells from PBMCs. These TCRs come from a young man in good health. Some clones in this sample may be carry-over from other donors' samples. The conserved cysteine and the conserved F or W are not part of the CDR3 here. The order of the fields is CDR3 length, V gene, CDR3 protein.

11	TRBV5-1	ASSSTVPYEQY
14	TRBV9	ASSGLAGGLAGELF
12	TRBV29-1	SVARADPNEKLF
10	TRBV7-2	ASSSPGDTQY
14	TRBV5-1	ASSLGGRTAQETQY
13	TRBV9	ASSAPGTGITEAF
14	TRBV4-2	ASRTLAGLNTGELF
14	TRBV15	ATSTTRGGRNYGYT
13	TRBV27	ASSFDLSATDTQY
10	TRBV5-6	ASSSPGTSQF
11	TRBV5-1	ASSLEGEETQY
9	TRBV18	ASSPSETQY
15	TRBV18	ASSRRTGDQTNEKLF
13	TRBV4-3	ASSPREGGNTEAF
13	TRBV6-6	ASSLYRENTDTQY
13	TRBV6-5	ASSSSLYAYNEQF
14	TRBV7-2	ASSLESLAGSYEQY
13	TRBV6-6	ASSYSTSGNQPQH
12	TRBV27	ASSLQGIGEKLF
13	TRBV5-1	ASSVDGGPYNEQF
14	TRBV10-3	AISDPNKREGDEQY
13	TRBV6-5	ASRRGQGVNTEAF
12	TRBV2	ASSVFGQGYEQY
13	TRBV15	ATSTPGQGIYGYT
14	TRBV9	ASSVDGRSSGNTIY
13	TRBV4-2	ASSQGGFRGEKLF
13	TRBV19	ASSRNPGTGKGYT
11	TRBV28	AAKVPKGGELF
11	TRBV30	AWSPQIYYEQY
12	TRBV28	ASCTGISGNTIY
12	TRBV10-3	AISEYRGNSPLH
12	TRBV11-2	ASSLARGFYEQY
16	TRBV7-9	ASSGGLAGGPGNHEQF
8	TRBV29-1	SGRTDTQY
14	TRBV18	ASSPNSGNSYNEQF
13	TRBV11-2	ASSLDRGGYNEQF
14	TRBV6-4	ASSDSMWDRVDGYT
14	TRBV27	ASTQTGTRGTYEQY
13	TRBV27	ASSLPGRGPYEQY
11	TRBV7-9	ASSHGSGNEQF
12	TRBV28	ASSTTSALNEQF
13	TRBV28	ASRGSGVASQPQH
11	TRBV5-1	ASSLWGWNEQF
15	TRBV14	ASSHGGQLHWSTEAF
11	TRBV18	ASSPPGAYEQY
12	TRBV11-2	ASSFLGDSGELF
12	TRBV6-1	ASRSSGSTDTQY
11	TRBV29-1	SVVFGGYTEAF
14	TRBV30	AWSVEGTGGTYGYT
11	TRBV6-5	ASSYSGVETQY
14	TRBV5-1	ASSFLAASPEETQY
13	TRBV9	ASSAGTGGFYEQY